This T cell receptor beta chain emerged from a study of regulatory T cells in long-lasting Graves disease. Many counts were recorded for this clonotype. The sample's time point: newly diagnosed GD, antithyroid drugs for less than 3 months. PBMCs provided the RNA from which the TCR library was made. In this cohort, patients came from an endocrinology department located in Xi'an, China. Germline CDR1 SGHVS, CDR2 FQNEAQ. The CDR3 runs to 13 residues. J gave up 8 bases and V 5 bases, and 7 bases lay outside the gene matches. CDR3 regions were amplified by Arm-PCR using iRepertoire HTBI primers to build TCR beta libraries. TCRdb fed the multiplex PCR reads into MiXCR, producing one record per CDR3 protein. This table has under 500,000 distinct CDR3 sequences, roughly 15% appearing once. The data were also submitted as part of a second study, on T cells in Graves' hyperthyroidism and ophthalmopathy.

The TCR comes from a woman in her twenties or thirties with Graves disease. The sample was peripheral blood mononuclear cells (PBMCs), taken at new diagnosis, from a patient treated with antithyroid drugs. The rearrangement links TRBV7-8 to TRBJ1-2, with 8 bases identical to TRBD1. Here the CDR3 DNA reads TGTGCCAGCAGCCTGCCGGACAGGGACGGCTACACCTTC. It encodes CASSLPDRDGYTF.